The present entry profiles one T cell receptor (beta chain) with its context. Its antigen is not yet known. One base away there is no much larger clone; base qualities are not given. This entry comes from a study of T cell responses to AZD1222 COVID-19 vaccine (dated by TCRdb to the early 2020s). Regarding the complete study: A total of 240 or so trial participants underwent TCR sequencing, of whom around 210 had received two doses of AZD1222 and some 26 had received two doses of the MenACWY control vaccine. Trial participants were enrolled into age subgroups of 18-55, 56-69 and 70-plus years, which contained about 150, 27 and 61 TCR-sequenced participants, respectively. What the research found in general, with its limitations: A significant rise in spike-specific TCR breadth and depth was observed after two AZD1222 doses relative to day 0 and relative to MenACWY recipients. The 56-69-year group was small, and its depth increase did not reach significance, likely because of low power. Because no day 14 peak-response samples were available, repertoires were characterized only after the peak T cell response. Participants were mostly white British, with more females than males. The authors suggested clonal diversity may have been underestimated. CD4 TCRs associated with the vaccine covered the entire spike protein, and the dominant responses were in regions 160-218 and 743-854. Conclusions about previously exposed vaccinees are limited because only a handful of AZD1222 recipients were SARS-CoV-2 seropositive at baseline. Epitopes outside the regions mutated in the B.1.351 and B.1.1.7 variants were reportedly recognized by nearly half of the unique spike-specific TCRs.

The CDR3 regions of human TCRbeta chains were analyzed by immunosequencing. The authors' pipeline ran thus. TCRs in the repertoires were compared against a reference library of SARS-CoV-2-specific TCRs that had been generated with the MIRA antigen-specificity platform. Breadth meant the fraction of unique TCRs that were SARS-CoV-2-associated, whereas depth meant the fraction of total T cells that were SARS-CoV-2-associated. Using the MIRA data, each spike-specific TCR was mapped to the spike region that the TCR reacts to and placed in a CD4 or CD8 class. Log10-transformed breadth and depth values were compared by one-way ANOVA with Sidak's multiple comparisons tests. What TCRdb holds here is the immuneACCESS table cut down to in-frame rearrangements. Part of the clones is not present; checked against another copy, under half of the missing clones reflect an unresolved V gene, and the others are unexplained. That table furnishes V, J and clone size, whereas the DNA furnished D and trimming. Recorded for this sample are some 200,000 clones; 80% to 95% of them occurred a single time. The ten largest clones take up about 3.5% of the sample.

In light of the paper, this sample's time point label describes: about 28 days (+/-7) after the second vaccine dose. AZD1222 recipients whose second dose came at about 4 weeks and those whose second dose came at about 12 weeks were combined into one group, since spike-specific TCR depth and breadth did not differ between the two schedules. Samples from vaccinated people were obtained from the UK trials COV001 and COV002, which included a single-blind randomized controlled phase 2/3 trial of AZD1222 (ChAdOx1 nCoV-19) in healthy adults. For TCRbeta chain sequencing, PBMC samples from trial participants were taken at day 0 and at day 28 after the second dose. A distance of 16 bases separates the germline ends of V and J, which lose 3 bases and 10 bases respectively. Looking up the germline V gene (reference sequence) yields CDR1 SGHKS and CDR2 YYEKEE. The CDR3, cysteine through phenylalanine, is 14 amino acids long. Only the CDR3 part of the read is kept: 42 bases, read in frame from the first base.

This receptor was identified in an adult who received the AZD1222 COVID-19 vaccine. This material consisted of peripheral blood, taken 28 days after the second AZD1222 dose. This receptor chain uses TRBV5-5 and TRBJ1-4; D gene: possibly TRBD1, on 6 matching bases. The CDR3 has the sequence CASSSGQPRGKLFF. The DNA sequence is given as TGTGCCAGCAGCTCCGGACAGCCGAGGGGAAAACTGTTTTTT.